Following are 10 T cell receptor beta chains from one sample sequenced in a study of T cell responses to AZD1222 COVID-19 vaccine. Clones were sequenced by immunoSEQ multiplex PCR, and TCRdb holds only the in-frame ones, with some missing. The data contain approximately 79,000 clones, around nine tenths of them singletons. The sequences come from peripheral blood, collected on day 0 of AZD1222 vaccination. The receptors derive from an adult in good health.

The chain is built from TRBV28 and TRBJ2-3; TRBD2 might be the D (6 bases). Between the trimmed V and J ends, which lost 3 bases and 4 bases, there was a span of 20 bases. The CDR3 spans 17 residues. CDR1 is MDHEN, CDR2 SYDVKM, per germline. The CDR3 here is CASSFAPMAGKADTQYF. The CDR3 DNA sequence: TGTGCCAGCAGTTTTGCCCCCATGGCGGGAAAAGCAGATACGCAGTATTTT.

CDR3 in amino acids: CASSRLAGGYNEQFF. CDR3 in DNA: TGTGCCAGCAGCCGGCTAGCGGGGGGATACAATGAGCAGTTCTTC. The J gene is TRBJ2-1, the V gene TRBV6-5; 11 bases are a match to TRBD2. The CDR3 length is 15 residues. Germline-derived CDR1 and CDR2 are MNHEY and SVGAGI. With 6 bases clipped from V and 4 bases from J, the junction kept 5 bases outside the gene matches.

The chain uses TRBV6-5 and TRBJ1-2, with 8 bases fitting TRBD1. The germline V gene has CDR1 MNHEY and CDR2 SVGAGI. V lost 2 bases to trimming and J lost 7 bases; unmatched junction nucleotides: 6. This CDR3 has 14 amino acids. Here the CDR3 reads CASSYGQGASGYTF. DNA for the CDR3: TGTGCCAGCAGTTACGGGCAGGGGGCGAGTGGCTACACCTTC.

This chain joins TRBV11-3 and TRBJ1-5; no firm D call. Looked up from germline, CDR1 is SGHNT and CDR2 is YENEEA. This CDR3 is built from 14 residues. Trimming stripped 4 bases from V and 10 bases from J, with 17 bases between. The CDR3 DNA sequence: TGTGCCAGCAGCTCGCCCCTGAATATCAGACCCCAGCATTTT. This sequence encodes CASSSPLNIRPQHF.

The CDR3 loop reads CASSLEQLLNTEAFF. The CDR3 DNA sequence: TGTGCCAGCAGCTTAGAGCAGCTCCTGAACACTGAAGCTTTCTTT. This chain uses TRBV7-9 with TRBJ1-1, with unresolved D. V was shortened by 1 base and J by 0 bases, with 9 bases between the two germline ends. This CDR3 has 15 amino acids. Germline CDR1 reads SEHNR; CDR2 reads FQNEAQ (reference sequence).

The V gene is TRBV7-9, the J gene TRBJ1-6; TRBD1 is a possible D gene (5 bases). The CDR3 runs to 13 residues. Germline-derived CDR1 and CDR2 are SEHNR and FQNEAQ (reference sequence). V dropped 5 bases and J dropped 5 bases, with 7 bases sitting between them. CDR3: CASSRQNNSPLHF. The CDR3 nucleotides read TGTGCCAGCAGCCGACAGAATAATTCACCCCTCCACTTT.

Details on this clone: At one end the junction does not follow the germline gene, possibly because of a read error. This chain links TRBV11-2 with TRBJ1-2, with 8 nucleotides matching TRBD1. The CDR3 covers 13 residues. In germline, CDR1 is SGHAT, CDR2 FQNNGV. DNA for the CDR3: TGTGCCAGCAGCTTAGAGCGGGGGGGACAGGACTACTTC. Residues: CASSLERGGQDYF.

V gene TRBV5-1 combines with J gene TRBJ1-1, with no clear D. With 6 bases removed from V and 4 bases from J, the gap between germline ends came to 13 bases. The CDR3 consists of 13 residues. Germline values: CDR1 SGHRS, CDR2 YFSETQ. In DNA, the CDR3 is TGCGCCAGCATGGAGTCCGGTGGCACTGAAGCTTTCTTT. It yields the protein CASMESGGTEAFF. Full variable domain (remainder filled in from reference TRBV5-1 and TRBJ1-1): KAGVTQTPRYLIKTRGQQVTLSCSPISGHRSVSWYQQTPGQGLQFLFEYFSETQRNKGNFPGRFSGRQFSNSRSEMNVSTLELGDSALYLCASMESGGTEAFFGQGTRLTVV.

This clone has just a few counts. CDR3 sequence (DNA): TGTGCCAGCACCCGACAGGGGCAGGGTGGCTACACCTTC. Translating gives CASTRQGQGGYTF. V and J are TRBV6-5 and TRBJ1-2; 8 nucleotides match TRBD1. The CDR3 sequence is 13 residues long. Germline trimming cut 7 bases from V and 7 bases from J; bases unmatched to any gene: 8. Germline-derived CDR1 and CDR2 are MNHEY and SVGAGI.

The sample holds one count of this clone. The CDR3 spells CASSVALKRGNTGELFF. For the CDR3, the DNA is TGTGCCAGCAGTGTAGCCCTGAAGCGGGGGAACACCGGGGAGCTGTTTTTT. The chain employs TRBV6-1 and TRBJ2-2; 7 bases align to TRBD2. The V gene end was trimmed by 4 bases and the J gene end by 1 base; junction bases not matched to a gene: 9. Germline CDR1 MNHNS, CDR2 SASEGT. The CDR3 runs to 17 residues.